The following is a TCR beta chain sequence with its context. The sample is drawn from a study of blood T cell repertoires in COVID-19. About the research overall: COVID-19 samples from acute and convalescent phases originated in the United States, Italy and Spain.

The CDR3 consists of 15 residues. V lost 6 bases to trimming and J lost 0 bases, with 14 bases between them. CDR1 is LGHNA and CDR2 is YNFKEQ in the germline V gene. Clones were sequenced by immunoSEQ multiplex PCR, and TCRdb holds only the in-frame ones, with some missing. The sample has 250,000 to 350,000 clones, more than 90% seen once. Which cohort a participant joined came from the clinical history participants gave. The TCR sequence derives from a man aged 55 to 70 who had recovered from COVID-19. The chain employs TRBV4-2 and TRBJ1-1; D may be TRBD1 (5 bases). The sequencing sample was made of PBMCs or T cells enriched from blood (not recorded which). The CDR3 DNA follows: TGTGCCAGCAGGATCACAGGTCTAATGAACACTGAAGCTTTCTTT. Protein product: CASRITGLMNTEAFF.